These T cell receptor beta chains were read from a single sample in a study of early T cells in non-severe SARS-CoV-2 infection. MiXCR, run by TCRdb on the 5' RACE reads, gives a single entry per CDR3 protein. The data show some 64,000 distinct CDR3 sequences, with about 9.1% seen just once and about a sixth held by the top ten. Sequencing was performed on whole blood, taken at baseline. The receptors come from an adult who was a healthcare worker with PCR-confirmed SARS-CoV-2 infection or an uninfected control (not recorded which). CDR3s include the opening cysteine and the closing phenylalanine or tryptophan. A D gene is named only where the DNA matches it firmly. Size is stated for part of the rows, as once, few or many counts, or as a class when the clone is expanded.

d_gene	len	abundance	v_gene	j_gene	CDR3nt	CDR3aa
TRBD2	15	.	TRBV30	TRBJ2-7	TGTGCCTGGAGTGGCCCGGGGGCTAGCGGGTACGAGCAGTACTTC	CAWSGPGASGYEQYF
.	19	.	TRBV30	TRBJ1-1	TGTGCCTGGAGTCCGAGAACGACTGATTACCTCATGAAGAACACTGAAGCTTTCTTT	CAWSPRTTDYLMKNTEAFF
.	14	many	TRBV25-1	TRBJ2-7	TGTGCCAGCAGTCAACGGACAGACTCCTACGAGCAGTACTTC	CASSQRTDSYEQYF
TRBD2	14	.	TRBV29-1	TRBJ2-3	TGCAGCGTTGAAGACAGTATAGCGGGAGTAAGGGAGTATTTT	CSVEDSIAGVREYF
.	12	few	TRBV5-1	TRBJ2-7	TGCGCCAGCAGCCTAGGGACAATCGAGCAGTACTTC	CASSLGTIEQYF
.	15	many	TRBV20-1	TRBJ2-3	TGCAGTGCTAGAGATCTGGACAAGCCCTTCTATACGCAGTATTTT	CSARDLDKPFYTQYF
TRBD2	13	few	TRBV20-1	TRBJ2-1	TGCAGTGCTAGCGGGAGGGTGGGCAATGAGCAGTTCTTC	CSASGRVGNEQFF
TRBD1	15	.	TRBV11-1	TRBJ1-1	TGTGCCAGCAGGAAACCGGGACAGATTAACACTGAAGCTTTCTTT	CASRKPGQINTEAFF
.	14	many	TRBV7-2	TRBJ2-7	TGTGCCAGCAGCTTCCTAGCTGGCTCCTACGAGCAGTACTTC	CASSFLAGSYEQYF
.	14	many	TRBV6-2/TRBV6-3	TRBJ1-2	TGTGCCAGCAGTCAGGTGGCCTCGAACTATGGCTACACCTTC	CASSQVASNYGYTF
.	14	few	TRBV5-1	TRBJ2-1	TGCGCCAGCAGCCCACTAGCTAGCGCTAATGAGCAGTTCTTC	CASSPLASANEQFF
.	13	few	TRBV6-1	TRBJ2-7	TGTGCCAGCAGTGAAACCGGGACCTACGAGCAGTACTTC	CASSETGTYEQYF
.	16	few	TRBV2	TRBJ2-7	TGTGCCAGCAGTGAAGAGAGTGGAGTTCGGCGCTACGAGCAGTACTTC	CASSEESGVRRYEQYF
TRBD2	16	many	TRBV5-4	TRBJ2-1	TGTGCCAGCAGCTTGGCCGGCGGGAGAATATACAATGAGCAGTTCTTC	CASSLAGGRIYNEQFF
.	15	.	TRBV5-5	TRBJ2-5	TGTGCCAGCAGCTTGGGACTGAACACCCAAGAGACCCAGTACTTC	CASSLGLNTQETQYF
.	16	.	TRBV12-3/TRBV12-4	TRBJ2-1	TGTGCCAGCAGTTTAATTTGGGGGAGAAGGGGTAATGAGCAGTTCTTC	CASSLIWGRRGNEQFF
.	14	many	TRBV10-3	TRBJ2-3	TGTGCCGCCCTCGGGACTCGCCATACAGATACGCAGTATTTT	CAALGTRHTDTQYF
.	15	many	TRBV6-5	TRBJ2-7	TGTGCCAGCAGTTACTCGCAGGGATCAGGGCGCGAGCAGTACTTC	CASSYSQGSGREQYF
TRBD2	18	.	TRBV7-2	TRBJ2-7	TGTGCCAGCAGCTTAGCCAGCGGGGGGGTCCAAATCCGGTACGAGCAGTACTTC	CASSLASGGVQIRYEQYF
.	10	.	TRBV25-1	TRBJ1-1	TGTGCCAGCGGGGGTACTGAAGCTTTCTTT	CASGGTEAFF
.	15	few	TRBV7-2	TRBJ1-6	TGTGCCAGCAGCTTAGCCAGGGCACGTAGCTCACCCCTCCACTTT	CASSLARARSSPLHF
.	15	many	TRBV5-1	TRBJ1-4	TGCGCCAGCAGCTTGGTTCCGGCCCCTAATGAAAAACTGTTTTTT	CASSLVPAPNEKLFF
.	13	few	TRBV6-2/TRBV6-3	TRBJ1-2	TGTGCCAGCAGTTACTCGATTTCAGATCCGGCCACCTTC	CASSYSISDPATF
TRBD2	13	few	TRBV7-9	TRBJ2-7	TGTGCCAGCAGGCCTAGCGGCTCCTACGAGCAGTACTTC	CASRPSGSYEQYF
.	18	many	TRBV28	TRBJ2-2	TGTGCCAGCAGTTTACGGGGGCAGAGACTAGCATTTGCCGGGGAGCTGTTTTTT	CASSLRGQRLAFAGELFF
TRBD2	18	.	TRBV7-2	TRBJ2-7	TGTGCCAGCAGCACGGGACTAGCGGGAGGGCGCAGGGGCTACGAGCAGTACTTC	CASSTGLAGGRRGYEQYF
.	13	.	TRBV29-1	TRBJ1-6	TGCAGCGCCTCGACAGATATTAATTCACCCCTCCACTTT	CSASTDINSPLHF
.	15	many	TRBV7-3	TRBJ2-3	TGTGCCAGCAGCCTAGTTATGGGGGGACCAGATACGCAGTATTTT	CASSLVMGGPDTQYF
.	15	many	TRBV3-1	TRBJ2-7	TGTGCCAGCAGCCCTCAGGCGGGGTCCCCCTCGGAGCAGTACTTC	CASSPQAGSPSEQYF
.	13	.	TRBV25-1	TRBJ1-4	TGTGCCAGCAGTGACCGGGCGTCAGAAAAACTGTTTTTT	CASSDRASEKLFF
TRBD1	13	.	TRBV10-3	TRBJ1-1	TGTGCCATCAGACGACAGGGGGCACATGAAGCTTTCTTT	CAIRRQGAHEAFF
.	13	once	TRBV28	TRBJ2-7	TGTGCCAGCAGTTTGGACAGATTATACGAGCAGTACTTC	CASSLDRLYEQYF
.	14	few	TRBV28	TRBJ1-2	TGTGCCAGCAGAATTGCAGGGAGTAACTATGGCTACACCTTC	CASRIAGSNYGYTF
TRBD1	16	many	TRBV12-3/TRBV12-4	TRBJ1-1	TGTGCCAGCAGTTTTTGGACAGGGGGTTTGAACACTGAAGCTTTCTTT	CASSFWTGGLNTEAFF
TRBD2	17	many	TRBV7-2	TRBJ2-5	TGTGCCAGCAGCTTAGTACCGTGGGGAGGGAGTCGAGAGACCCAGTACTTC	CASSLVPWGGSRETQYF
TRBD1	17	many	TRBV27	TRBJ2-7	TGTGCCAGCAGTTTATCGTGGCAGACAGGGGGCATGTACGAGCAGTACTTC	CASSLSWQTGGMYEQYF
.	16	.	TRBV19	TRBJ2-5	TGTGCCAGTAGTACAACGGGTACACAGAGGAGAGAGACCCAGTACTTC	CASSTTGTQRRETQYF
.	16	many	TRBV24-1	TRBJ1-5	TGTGCCACCAGTGACCGCTACGCCGGACCCAATCAGCCCCAGCATTTT	CATSDRYAGPNQPQHF
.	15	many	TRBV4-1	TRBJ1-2	TGCGCCAGCAGCCAAGATGCACAGCCCAGATATGGCTACACCTTC	CASSQDAQPRYGYTF
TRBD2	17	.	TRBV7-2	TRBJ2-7	TGTGCCAGCAGCCTTAGCGGGAGGGAGCCCCTACAGAGGGAGCAGTACTTC	CASSLSGREPLQREQYF
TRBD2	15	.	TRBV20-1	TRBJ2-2	TGCAGTGCTAAAGCTAGCGGGAGGGCCGTCGGGGAGCTGTTTTTT	CSAKASGRAVGELFF
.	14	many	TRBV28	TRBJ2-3	TGTGCCACCTCGGACTCCCTGGGGCTCGATACGCAGTATTTT	CATSDSLGLDTQYF
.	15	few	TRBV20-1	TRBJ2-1	TGCAGTGGCCGGAATAGACAGGACTGGTACAATGAGCAGTTCTTC	CSGRNRQDWYNEQFF
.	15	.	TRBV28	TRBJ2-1	TGTGCCAGCAGTTCCACCGGGACACAGTACAATGAGCAGTTCTTC	CASSSTGTQYNEQFF
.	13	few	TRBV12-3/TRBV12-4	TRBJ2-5	TGTGCCAGCAGTTCCTACGTGGGGGAGACCCAGTACTTC	CASSSYVGETQYF
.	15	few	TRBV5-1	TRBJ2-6	TGCGCCAGCAGCTTGGGGGAATCTGGGGCCAACGTCCTGACTTTC	CASSLGESGANVLTF
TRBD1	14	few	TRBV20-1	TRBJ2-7	TGCAGTGCTAGAGGGGACAGTTACTCCTACGAGCAGTACTTC	CSARGDSYSYEQYF
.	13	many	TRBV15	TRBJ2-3	TGTGCCACCAGCAGAGAGGACGCAGATACGCAGTATTTT	CATSREDADTQYF
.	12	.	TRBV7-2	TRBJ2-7	TGTGCCAGCAGCTTCCAATCCTACGAGCAGTACTTC	CASSFQSYEQYF
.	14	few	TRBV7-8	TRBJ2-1	TGTGCCAGCAGCTTTATGGCTATGACGGGTGAGCAGTTCTTC	CASSFMAMTGEQFF
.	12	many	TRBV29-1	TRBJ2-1	TGCAGCGCCGTCCGGTCGGACAATGAGCAGTTCTTC	CSAVRSDNEQFF
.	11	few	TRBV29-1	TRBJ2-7	TGCAGCGTTGGGAAGTCCTACGAGCAGTACTTC	CSVGKSYEQYF
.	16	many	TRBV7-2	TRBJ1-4	TGTGCCAGCAGCCAAAGACAGGTTGCAACTAATGAAAAACTGTTTTTT	CASSQRQVATNEKLFF
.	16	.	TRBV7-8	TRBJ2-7	TGTGCCAGCAGCTTATTCCCAACGGGGCCGTCCTACGAGCAGTACTTC	CASSLFPTGPSYEQYF
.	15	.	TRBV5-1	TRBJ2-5	TGCGCCAGCAGCTTGGGGCTAGCGTTTGTAGAGACCCAGTACTTC	CASSLGLAFVETQYF
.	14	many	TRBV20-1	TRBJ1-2	TGCAGTGCGCCGGGGGGGCTGGCGCATTATGGCTACACCTTC	CSAPGGLAHYGYTF
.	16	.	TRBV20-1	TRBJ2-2	TGCAGTGCTAGAGAGGAGAGGGATCATTTCACCGGGGAGCTGTTTTTT	CSAREERDHFTGELFF